The clone carrying this T cell receptor beta chain was seen only a few times. Its antigen is unidentified. No conserved phenylalanine or tryptophan ends this CDR3, so it is likely a read error. The data belong to a study of tumor-infiltrating lymphocytes in primary liver carcinoma. Scientists recovered RNA and DNA together from about 20-30 mg of unsorted bulk tissue. TCR beta cDNA was made from around 460 ng total RNA with a constant-region primer. Employing slightly modified ARM-PCR, three nested multiplex PCR rounds were run, and these gave rise to the TCR beta libraries. Each of the first two PCR rounds ran about 9 cycles with TRBV1-TRBV30 forward and C-beta reverse primers. TCRdb reprocessed the multiplex PCR reads with MiXCR, giving one entry per CDR3 protein. The data show tens of thousands of distinct CDR3 sequences, about two thirds seen once. Overall study findings and caveats: Compared with tumor region pairs, tumor-adjacent and tumor-blood pairs overlapped less.

The V gene's germline CDR1 is SGHAT and CDR2 FQNNGV. The CDR3 is 15 residues long. Sequenced: liver tumor tissue from sampling region 4. Sample subset: tumor region T4, right-lateral pole. This chain links TRBV11-2 with TRBJ1-1, with no clear D. This TCR was recovered from a man in his forties with primary liver carcinoma and hepatitis B virus infection. The CDR3 sequence: CASSLAPGMNTGAFS. The CDR3, as DNA: TGTGCCAGCAGCTTAGCGCCGGGCATGAACACTGGAGCTTTCTCT.